The 8 T cell receptor beta chains presented below share a single source sample, sequenced in a study of T cells in Graves' hyperthyroidism and ophthalmopathy. Researchers took RNA transcripts and amplified the TCR beta CDR3 regions from them. An initial round of RT-PCR targeting the TCR CDR3 relied on the HTBI primer set. TCRdb re-called the multiplex PCR reads through MiXCR, storing one row per CDR3 protein. The sample records about 640,000 distinct CDR3 sequences, 20% being singletons. The sequenced sample consisted of blood. These receptors all stem from a man aged 30 to 39 with Graves' ophthalmopathy.

V usage is TRBV20-1 and J usage is TRBJ1-5; 10 bases match TRBD1. Trimming removed 0 bases from V and 7 bases from J; junction bases left unmatched: 9. Looked up from germline, CDR1 is DFQATT and CDR2 is SNEGSKA (reference sequence). The CDR3 is made up of 16 amino acids. The CDR3 sequence is CSARDLRQGAGQPQHF. The CDR3 DNA reads as TGCAGTGCTAGAGATCTCCGACAGGGGGCCGGACAGCCCCAGCATTTT.

The sample holds a few counts of this clonotype. This rearrangement joins TRBV20-1 to TRBJ2-6, with D perhaps TRBD2 (5 bases). The V end lost 6 bases, the J end lost 2 bases, and 11 bases lay between the germline ends. The germline gives CDR1 DFQATT, CDR2 SNEGSKA (reference sequence). This CDR3 has 14 amino acids. The CDR3 region is CSAPREAGANVLTF. DNA for the CDR3: TGCAGTGCCCCCCGGGAAGCTGGGGCCAACGTCCTGACTTTC.

This clonotype was seen a few times. This chain links TRBV20-1 with TRBJ2-7; D not certain. The CDR3 loop spans 14 amino acids. Germline-derived CDR1 and CDR2 are DFQATT and SNEGSKA (reference sequence). Trimming took off 2 bases at V and 3 bases at J, with 14 bases between the two ends. The CDR3 DNA is TGCAGTGCTAGAATCGGACGAGAATTCTACGAGCAGTACTTC. Translation: CSARIGREFYEQYF.

The chain links TRBV4-3 to TRBJ2-7; a weak D match, TRBD2 (5 bases). This CDR3 has 17 amino acids. Deletions cut 1 base from V and 6 bases from J, with 22 bases between. CDR1 LGHNA and CDR2 YSLEER come from the germline V gene. The CDR3 DNA follows: TGCGCCAGCAGCCAAGTCGGGTCGGCACGGAGGAAGAGCGAGCAGTACTTC. The encoded protein is CASSQVGSARRKSEQYF.

The chain is built from TRBV29-1 and TRBJ2-3; D not certain. Trimming shortened V by 7 bases and J by 0 bases, and 20 bases separated the two germline ends. This CDR3 is 16 amino acids long. Looked up from germline, CDR1 is SQVTM and CDR2 is ANQGSEA. CDR3 bases: TGCAGCGCGACGATTAAACAGACGCTTAGCACAGATACGCAGTATTTT. Residues: CSATIKQTLSTDTQYF.

This clonotype showed up many times. The chain carries TRBV20-1 and TRBJ2-7; TRBD2 agrees at 14 bases. This CDR3 region has 19 residues. After removal of 5 bases from V and 0 bases from J, the junction contained 15 bases not matched to a gene. Germline V gives CDR1 DFQATT, CDR2 SNEGSKA (reference sequence). CDR3 sequence: CSAGTTRTSGRLSSYEQYF. The DNA of the CDR3 is TGCAGTGCTGGAACAACCAGGACTAGCGGGAGGCTGAGCTCCTACGAGCAGTACTTC.

The chain employs TRBV19 and TRBJ2-1; the match to TRBD2 covers 7 bases. After removal of 3 bases from V and 6 bases from J, the junction contained 2 bases not matched to a gene. This CDR3 has 13 amino acids. Germline CDR1 and CDR2: LNHDA and SQIVND (reference sequence). The CDR3 sequence: CASSMGGVNEQFF. CDR3 nucleotides: TGTGCCAGTAGTATGGGGGGGGTCAATGAGCAGTTCTTC.

V is TRBV6-1 and J is TRBJ1-1, with 12 bases matching TRBD1. In germline, CDR1 is MNHNS, CDR2 SASEGT. Germline trimming cut 3 bases from V and 6 bases from J; bases unmatched to any gene: 2. The CDR3 is made up of 14 amino acids. The CDR3 here is CASSEGTGGPEAFF. The CDR3 region has the DNA TGTGCCAGCAGTGAGGGGACAGGGGGCCCTGAAGCTTTCTTT.